This TCR beta chain emerged from a study of blood T cell repertoires in COVID-19. About the study: Donors in the United States, Italy and Spain gave samples during acute or convalescent COVID-19. T cells, B-cell-depleted T cells, or PBMCs provided the cDNA or gDNA that served as material.

Per the original methods: Nucleated cell number was recorded as an estimate derived from reference gene primer amplification. Sequencing used immunoSEQ multiplex PCR; TCRdb keeps in-frame clones, though not all of them. Clone size and the V and J calls come from that table; the DNA yielded D and trimming. Of about 42,000 clones listed, approximately 80% are singletons. This CDR3 has 15 amino acids. V was cut by 3 bases and J by 5 bases, with 11 bases left in between. The germline V gene has CDR1 SNHLY and CDR2 FYNNEI. The sequencing input was peripheral blood. The chain is built from TRBV2 and TRBJ1-6; D ambiguous. This sequence was found in a man aged 65 to 79 with active or convalescent COVID-19. The CDR3 DNA reads as TGTGCCAGCAGTGATTTGGGCGCCCATAATTCACCCCTCCACTTT. Translated: CASSDLGAHNSPLHF.